These 32 T cell receptor beta chains were all obtained from the same sample, sequenced in a study of control samples from healthy donors and cancer patients (dated by TCRdb to 2018 to 2020). Libraries came from the immunoSEQ multiplex PCR assay. TCRdb carries this immuneACCESS record with in-frame sequences only. Its versions omit some clonotypes, under half of them owing to an unresolved V gene in the studies checked, with the rest unexplained. The sample has about 150,000 clones on record, 88% of them singletons. The leading ten clones occupy around 1.6% of the sample. Sequencing was carried out using blood. Receptors were obtained from a man aged 18 to 30 in good health.

The V gene is TRBV6-4, the J gene TRBJ1-2, with 10 bases aligning to TRBD1. The trim removed 0 bases at V and 4 bases at J, leaving 2 bases unmatched. Germline V gives CDR1 MRHNA, CDR2 SNTAGT. CDR3 length equals 15 residues. CDR3 DNA sequence: TGTGCCAGCAGTGACTCCGGACAGGGGGGCTATGGCTACACCTTC. Residues: CASSDSGQGGYGYTF.

This clone has just a few counts. The V and J genes are TRBV7-2 and TRBJ2-1, with D uncertain. The CDR3 consists of 11 residues. V gave up 5 bases and J gave up 13 bases, with 12 bases separating them. Germline CDR1 SGHTA, CDR2 FQGNSA. CDR3 bases: TGTGCCAGCAGCGCCTTGTTACACCAGTTCTTC. This sequence encodes CASSALLHQFF.

The J gene is TRBJ2-3, the V gene TRBV5-1; D is unclear. Germline V CDR1 and CDR2: SGHRS, YFSETQ. This CDR3 contains 11 residues. The V end was cut by 0 bases, the J end by 5 bases, with 1 base between. CDR3 nucleotide sequence: TGCGCCAGCAGCTTGGAAGATACGCAGTATTTT. This encodes CASSLEDTQYF.

The chain has TRBV7-2 and TRBJ2-7, with 8 bases identical to TRBD2. The V and J ends lost 5 bases and 0 bases, in that order; junction bases with no gene match: 6. The CDR3 sequence is 15 residues long. The germline gives CDR1 SGHTA, CDR2 FQGNSA. Here the CDR3 reads CASSHTSGDSYEQYF. In nucleotides, the CDR3 is TGTGCCAGCAGCCATACTAGCGGTGACTCCTACGAGCAGTACTTC.

The rearrangement joins TRBV6-5 to TRBJ2-3, with 12 bases matching TRBD1. The CDR3 has 14 amino acids. CDR1 MNHEY and CDR2 SVGAGI come from the germline V gene. V lost 6 bases and J lost 7; bases outside the gene matches: 5. The CDR3 DNA reads TGTGCCAGCAGCCGGGACAGGGGGCGAAATACGCAGTATTTT. This gives the protein CASSRDRGRNTQYF.

V gene TRBV9 combines with J gene TRBJ2-3; TRBD2 matches at 11 bases. V dropped 0 bases and J dropped 1; count of bases not matched to a gene: 4. From germline, CDR1 is SGDLS and CDR2 YYNGEE. The length of the CDR3 is 17 residues. The CDR3 protein is CASSVGVSGGGTDTQYF. The CDR3, as DNA: TGTGCCAGCAGCGTAGGGGTTAGCGGGGGGGGCACAGATACGCAGTATTTT. The complete variable domain, with remaining parts taken from reference TRBV9 and TRBJ2-3, reads DSGVTQTPKHLITATGQRVTLRCSPRSGDLSVYWYQQSLDQGLQFLIQYYNGEERAKGNILERFSAQQFPDLHSELNLSSLELGDSALYFCASSVGVSGGGTDTQYFGPGTRLTVL.

The chain is built from TRBV5-4 and TRBJ1-1; D ambiguous. V was trimmed by 0 bases and J by 5 bases, leaving 14 bases between them. This CDR3 is 15 amino acids long. Per germline, CDR1 SGHNT and CDR2 YYREEE (reference sequence). The CDR3 DNA reads TGTGCCAGCAGCTTGGATGGCCATTCTGGGACTGAAGCTTTCTTT. Translation: CASSLDGHSGTEAFF.

The genes are TRBV4-2 and TRBJ1-1; TRBD1 agrees at 7 bases. V lost 5 bases and J lost 4; bases outside the gene matches: 4. CDR1 is LGHNA, CDR2 YNFKEQ, per germline. The length of the CDR3 is 13 residues. In DNA, the CDR3 is TGTGCCAGCAGCAAGAGGGGGCTCACTGAAGCTTTCTTT. It specifies CASSKRGLTEAFF.

This clone came up once. This sample includes further DNA sequences coding for the same CDR3. The rearrangement links TRBV9 to TRBJ2-2; perhaps TRBD2 as D (5 bases). The germline gives CDR1 SGDLS, CDR2 YYNGEE. V dropped 0 bases and J dropped 6 bases, with 6 bases sitting between them. This CDR3 is 13 amino acids long. Here the CDR3 reads CASSVDGAGELFF. CDR3 nucleotides: TGTGCCAGCAGCGTAGACGGGGCCGGGGAGCTGTTTTTT. The variable domain in full, with the rest retrieved from reference TRBV9 and TRBJ2-2, is DSGVTQTPKHLITATGQRVTLRCSPRSGDLSVYWYQQSLDQGLQFLIQYYNGEERAKGNILERFSAQQFPDLHSELNLSSLELGDSALYFCASSVDGAGELFFGEGSRLTVL.

V gene TRBV7-3 combines with J gene TRBJ1-6; 8 bases are shared with TRBD1. This CDR3 region has 14 residues. Losses at the gene ends were 2 bases for V and 10 bases for J; bases not matched to a gene: 4. CDR1 SGHTA and CDR2 FQGTGA come from the germline V gene. The CDR3 sequence: CASSLGDRGSPLHF. The CDR3 DNA reads as TGTGCCAGCAGCTTAGGAGACAGGGGCTCACCCCTCCACTTT.

Only one count was recorded for this clone. The chain links TRBV24-1 to TRBJ1-1, with D uncertain. CDR1 KGHDR and CDR2 SFDVKD come from the germline V gene. The CDR3 sequence is 13 residues long. Trimming took off 2 bases at V and 6 bases at J, with 9 bases between the two ends. CDR3 bases: TGTGCCACCAGTGATTCGGGCACGTCTGAAGCTTTCTTT. Translation gives CATSDSGTSEAFF.

The CDR3 here is CASSLVPFTGDQETQYF. The CDR3 DNA reads TGTGCCAGCAGCTTAGTCCCCTTTACGGGGGATCAAGAGACCCAGTACTTC. The chain carries TRBV7-8 and TRBJ2-5; TRBD2 is a possible D gene (6 bases). CDR1 is SGHVS and CDR2 is FQNEAQ in the germline V gene. This CDR3 is built from 17 residues. The V end lost 1 base, the J end lost 2 bases, and 17 bases lay between the germline ends.

CDR3 in amino acids: CASSLGGTTDTQYF. CDR3 bases: TGTGCCAGCAGCCTCGGAGGGACCACAGATACGCAGTATTTT. The J gene is TRBJ2-3, the V gene TRBV7-9, with D possibly being TRBD2 (6 bases). The ends were cut back, 5 bases at V and 2 bases at J, with 11 bases in the middle. The CDR3 is 14 amino acids. Germline V gene sequence: CDR1 SEHNR, CDR2 FQNEAQ (reference sequence).

This chain joins TRBV2 and TRBJ2-3, with 11 nucleotides matching TRBD2. V dropped 5 bases and J dropped 2; count of bases not matched to a gene: 6. The CDR3 length is 16 residues. Germline CDR1 and CDR2: SNHLY and FYNNEI. The CDR3 reads CASSFLAGGFTDTQYF. In DNA form, the CDR3 reads TGTGCCAGCAGTTTCCTAGCGGGGGGATTCACAGATACGCAGTATTTT. Variable domain in full (rest from reference TRBV2 and TRBJ2-3): EPEVTQTPSHQVTQMGQEVILRCVPISNHLYFYWYRQILGQKVEFLVSFYNNEISEKSEIFDDQFSVERPDGSNFTLKIRSTKLEDSAMYFCASSFLAGGFTDTQYFGPGTRLTVL.

This chain connects TRBV6-2 or TRBV6-3 to TRBJ2-1, with TRBD2 matching 9 bases. V lost 7 bases, J lost 7 bases, and 8 bases stayed unmatched. The length of the CDR3 is 14 residues. Germline lookup yields CDR1 MNHEY and CDR2 SVGEGT. The CDR3 nucleotides read TGTGCCAGCACCCCCGGCGGGGGGGGTAATGAGCAGTTCTTC. It codes for CASTPGGGGNEQFF.

This clone was found once. The chain recombines TRBV5-6 with TRBJ2-5; possibly TRBD1 or TRBD2 for D (5 bases each). The CDR3 length is 15 residues. V shed 3 bases and J shed 2 bases, with 14 bases lying between them. In germline, CDR1 is SGHDT, CDR2 YYEEEE. As DNA, the CDR3 is TGTGCCAGCAGCTATCCGGGACGGCAACAAGAGACCCAGTACTTC. Translation: CASSYPGRQQETQYF.

The rearrangement links TRBV11-2 to TRBJ2-7, with D perhaps matching TRBD1 (6 bases). CDR3 size: 15 residues. Germline V gene sequence: CDR1 SGHAT, CDR2 FQNNGV. V gave up 6 bases and J gave up 0 bases, with 15 bases separating them. The chain's CDR3 is CASRDRDTTSYEQYF. Written as DNA, the CDR3 is TGTGCCAGCAGAGACCGGGACACAACCTCCTACGAGCAGTACTTC.

The chain is built from TRBV7-2 and TRBJ2-7, with D possibly matching TRBD2 (6 bases). V lost 3 bases and J 0 bases, leaving 9 bases between the germline ends. The germline V gene has CDR1 SGHTA and CDR2 FQGNSA. The CDR3 has 14 amino acids. CDR3 bases: TGTGCCAGCAGCTTCGCGGGGAGCTCCTACGAGCAGTACTTC. Its translation is CASSFAGSSYEQYF.

Concerning this clone itself: Other nucleotide sequences in the sample specify the same CDR3. The V and J genes are TRBV5-1 and TRBJ1-5, with D possibly being TRBD1 (5 bases). The CDR3 sequence is 15 residues long. Between the trimmed V and J ends, which lost 0 bases and 1 base, there was a span of 8 bases. Germline CDR1 SGHRS, CDR2 YFSETQ. CDR3 in DNA: TGCGCCAGCAGCTTGGGGCAGGGCAGCAATCAGCCCCAGCATTTT. Its protein is CASSLGQGSNQPQHF.

The chain links TRBV6-1 to TRBJ1-2; D gene uncertain. This CDR3 spans 15 amino acids. V was cut by 1 base and J by 4 bases, with 13 bases left in between. Germline V gene data show CDR1 as MNHNS and CDR2 as SASEGT. CDR3 residues: CASSEDLELSYGYTF. CDR3 DNA: TGTGCCAGCAGTGAAGATCTGGAATTGTCCTATGGCTACACCTTC.

The V and J genes are TRBV7-9 and TRBJ2-7, with 8 bases fitting TRBD1. The CDR3 extends over 15 amino acids. After removal of 6 bases from V and 4 bases from J, the junction contained 11 bases not matched to a gene. The germline V gene encodes CDR1 SEHNR and CDR2 FQNEAQ (reference sequence). Written as DNA, the CDR3 is TGTGCCAGCAGTTCGAGACAGGGGCCAACGTACGAGCAGTACTTC. Encoded protein: CASSSRQGPTYEQYF.

This chain uses TRBV11-2 with TRBJ2-3, with D tentatively TRBD2 (6 bases). The V gene lost 4 bases and the J gene lost 4 bases, with 24 bases spanning the gap. Germline V lookup: CDR1 SGHAT, CDR2 FQNNGV. CDR3 length: 18 residues. The CDR3 DNA follows: TGTGCCAGCAGCTCCCCGAGGGGCGGGGTTAGGTTGGCAGATACGCAGTATTTT. Translation: CASSSPRGGVRLADTQYF.

The rearrangement uses TRBV4-2 and TRBJ2-1; no firm D call. Germline V CDR1 and CDR2: LGHNA, YNFKEQ. The CDR3 is 15 residues long. Trimming left V 1 base short and J 0 bases short, with 7 bases between. CDR3 amino acids: CASSQALSSYNEQFF. The CDR3 DNA sequence: TGTGCCAGCAGCCAAGCCCTGAGCTCCTACAATGAGCAGTTCTTC.

The chain has TRBV6-5 and TRBJ1-2; TRBD1 might be the D (5 bases). Germline CDR1 and CDR2: MNHEY and SVGAGI. Trimming took 0 bases from V and 8 from J, leaving 7 bases between them. The CDR3 is made up of 12 amino acids. The chain's CDR3 is CASSYSGDGYTF. The CDR3 region has the DNA TGTGCCAGCAGTTACTCCGGGGACGGCTACACCTTC.

The genes are TRBV19 and TRBJ2-7, with TRBD1 matching 7 bases. Germline assignment: CDR1 LNHDA and CDR2 SQIVND (reference sequence). The CDR3 contains 13 residues. V trimming: 8 bases; J trimming: 6 bases; junction bases outside the gene matches: 10. CDR3 nucleotides: TGTGCCAGTCTTGACAGACAGGGTACCGAGCAGTACTTC. It translates to CASLDRQGTEQYF.

This chain links TRBV7-8 with TRBJ2-2; D is unresolved. CDR3 length: 12 amino acids. Germline CDR1 is SGHVS and CDR2 is FQNEAQ. V lost 6 bases to trimming and J lost 1 base, with 3 bases between them. The chain's CDR3 is CASRGNTGELFF. CDR3 sequence (DNA): TGTGCCAGCAGGGGGAACACCGGGGAGCTGTTTTTT.

The V call is TRBV12-1, the J call TRBJ2-5. TRBV12-1 is a documented pseudogene. The CDR3 totals 11 residues. CDR3 region: CASSFVQTQYF. The CDR3 coding sequence is TGTGCCAGCAGCTTTGTGCAGACCCAGTACTTC.

The chain employs TRBV29-1 and TRBJ2-1, with 8 bases matching TRBD1. Per germline, CDR1 SQVTM and CDR2 ANQGSEA. V lost 7 bases to trimming and J lost 4 bases; unmatched junction nucleotides: 3. CDR3 length: 12 residues. The CDR3 is CSGGQVYNEQFF. The DNA for the CDR3 is TGCAGCGGGGGACAGGTTTACAATGAGCAGTTCTTC.

The chain recombines TRBV9 with TRBJ2-5; 8 bases map to TRBD1. V shed 4 bases, J shed 5 bases, and the junction held 10 bases outside the gene matches. The germline V gene encodes CDR1 SGDLS and CDR2 YYNGEE. The CDR3 covers 15 residues. Written as DNA, the CDR3 is TGTGCCAGCAGCCCCTCGACAGGGGCCGCCGAGACCCAGTACTTC. This gives the protein CASSPSTGAAETQYF.

The chain uses TRBV14 and TRBJ1-6, with 11 bases identical to TRBD1. This CDR3 contains 15 residues. The trim removed 4 bases at V and 13 bases at J, leaving 9 bases unmatched. Germline V gives CDR1 SGHDN, CDR2 FVKESK. The CDR3 nucleotides read TGTGCCAGCAGCCCGTGGGACAGGGGGTGGCCGCCCCTCCACTTT. Encoded protein: CASSPWDRGWPPLHF.

The J gene is TRBJ1-2, the V gene TRBV2; a possible D gene is TRBD1 (5 bases). CDR3 length equals 12 residues. Trimming took 6 bases from V and 3 from J, leaving 8 bases between them. CDR1 and CDR2 (germline): SNHLY, FYNNEI. The CDR3 DNA reads TGTGCCAGCAGCCTGACAGACTATGGCTACACCTTC. Residues: CASSLTDYGYTF.

This clone was recorded once. The CDR3 loop is CASSPQEGINEKLFF. The CDR3 region has the DNA TGTGCCAGCTCACCTCAGGAGGGAATTAATGAAAAACTGTTTTTT. J is TRBJ1-4 and V is TRBV18, with D unresolved. The CDR3 is made up of 15 amino acids. Germline CDR1 reads KGHSH; CDR2 reads LQKENI. The V end was cut by 3 bases, the J end by 4 bases, with 12 bases between.